Shown below are 20 T cell receptor beta chains from a single sample sequenced in a study of blood T cell repertoires in COVID-19. Sequencing was performed with immunoSEQ multiplex PCR; in TCRdb, only in-frame clones are kept and a portion is missing. This table has 130,000 to 150,000 clones, roughly nine tenths appearing once. Sequenced input: peripheral blood. The receptors originated from a human donor in a cohort sampled during active COVID-19.

The V and J genes are TRBV6-6 and TRBJ1-1; perhaps TRBD1 as D (6 bases). V gave up 5 bases and J gave up 5 bases, with 15 bases separating them. The germline CDR1 and CDR2 sequences are MNHNY and SVGAGI (reference sequence). This CDR3 is built from 14 residues. The CDR3 here is CASSRTASRTEAFF. The CDR3 DNA is TGTGCCAGCAGTAGGACAGCCTCTCGGACTGAAGCTTTCTTT.

This clone was detected only a few times. The rearrangement uses TRBV4-2 and TRBJ2-1; no clear D. V dropped 5 bases and J dropped 0 bases, with 11 bases sitting between them. Germline V CDR1 and CDR2: LGHNA, YNFKEQ. This CDR3 has 15 residues. The CDR3 nucleotides are TGTGCCAGCAGCAGACTGACGAGCTCCTACAATGAGCAGTTCTTC. It yields the protein CASSRLTSSYNEQFF.

CDR3 in DNA: TGCGCCAGCAGCTTCGGCCGGGACACTGAAGCTTTCTTT. This sequence encodes CASSFGRDTEAFF. The V and J genes are TRBV5-1 and TRBJ1-1; D call uncertain. The germline V gene has CDR1 SGHRS and CDR2 YFSETQ. The CDR3 is 13 amino acids. The V and J ends lost 2 bases and 3 bases respectively, with 8 bases between them.

The chain couples TRBV10-2 to TRBJ2-1; 7 positions match TRBD1. The CDR3 sequence is 12 residues long. Germline lookup yields CDR1 WSHSY and CDR2 SAAADI. J was trimmed by 8 bases and V by 6 bases; bases with no gene match: 4. Here the CDR3 DNA reads TGCGCCAGCAGCGAGACAGGGTATGAGCAGTTCTTC. Its translation is CASSETGYEQFF.

The rearrangement joins TRBV9 to TRBJ1-1, with D unclear. This CDR3 comprises 14 residues. CDR1 is SGDLS, CDR2 YYNGEE, per germline. Trimming took 4 bases from V and 1 from J, leaving 11 bases between them. CDR3 region: CASSRDGENTEAFF. CDR3 nucleotide sequence: TGTGCCAGCAGCCGCGACGGAGAGAACACTGAAGCTTTCTTT.

The CDR3 DNA sequence: TGTGCCATTTATACAGGGGTAATTCACTATGGCTACACCTTC. It translates to CAIYTGVIHYGYTF. V gene TRBV2 combines with J gene TRBJ1-2; TRBD1 matches at 7 bases. Germline CDR1 is SNHLY and CDR2 is FYNNEI. The CDR3 sequence is 14 residues long. Trimming at V came to 10 bases and at J to 3 bases, leaving 11 bases not matched to a gene.

This clone was seen a handful of times. This sequence joins TRBV5-4 and TRBJ2-7, with D unresolved. V was shortened by 4 bases and J by 3 bases, with 11 bases between the two germline ends. The germline gives CDR1 SGHNT, CDR2 YYREEE (reference sequence). This CDR3 has 13 amino acids. CDR3 in amino acids: CASSPDNSYEQYF. The CDR3, as DNA: TGTGCCAGCAGCCCCGACAACAGCTACGAGCAGTACTTC.

The chain combines TRBV7-3 with TRBJ1-1; 8 bases are a match to TRBD1. The CDR3 sequence is 13 residues long. Per the germline V gene, CDR1 is SGHTA and CDR2 is FQGTGA. The V and J ends lost 5 bases and 8 bases, in that order; junction bases with no gene match: 7. The CDR3 reads CASSAMTGAEAFF. The CDR3 DNA sequence: TGTGCCAGCAGCGCCATGACAGGGGCGGAAGCTTTCTTT.

This clone appeared a few times. The rearrangement uses TRBV7-8 and TRBJ2-7; TRBD1 matches at 7 bases. The CDR3 loop spans 14 amino acids. Trimming cost V 3 bases and J 0 bases; bases outside gene matches: 2. CDR1 is SGHVS and CDR2 is FQNEAQ in the germline V gene. CDR3 bases: TGTGCCAGCAGCTTCGGGACAGACTCCTACGAGCAGTACTTC. It is translated as CASSFGTDSYEQYF.

The chain uses TRBV4-1 and TRBJ2-3, with D possibly TRBD2 on 6 matching bases. Germline lookup yields CDR1 MGHRA and CDR2 YSYEKL. The V and J ends lost 2 bases and 4 bases respectively, with 13 bases between them. The CDR3 spans 15 residues. CDR3 bases: TGCGCCAGCAGCCAACTAGCGATGGGTCCAGATACGCAGTATTTT. Protein product: CASSQLAMGPDTQYF.

The chain links TRBV28 to TRBJ2-7, with 11 bases that match TRBD2. CDR1 and CDR2 (germline): MDHEN, SYDVKM. Trimming at V came to 2 bases and at J to 8 bases, leaving 11 bases not matched to a gene. The CDR3 has 16 amino acids. The CDR3 nucleotides are TGTGCCAGCAGTTTACTTCTAGCGGGGGGACCCGCCCAGCAGTACTTC. Translated, it gives CASSLLLAGGPAQQYF.

The chain recombines TRBV7-2 with TRBJ1-2; D is uncertain. Trimming took off 0 bases at V and 8 bases at J, with 10 bases between the two ends. The CDR3 loop spans 13 amino acids. CDR1 SGHTA and CDR2 FQGNSA come from the germline V gene. The DNA of the CDR3 is TGTGCCAGCAGCTTAGCGGGTTCGGGGGGCTACACCTTC. It codes for CASSLAGSGGYTF. Using reference TRBV7-2 and TRBJ1-2 for the parts outside the CDR3, the full variable domain is GAGVSQSPSNKVTEKGKDVELRCDPISGHTALYWYRQSLGQGLEFLIYFQGNSAPDKSGLPSDRFSAERTGGSVSTLTIQRTQQEDSAVYLCASSLAGSGGYTFGSGTRLTVV.

The chain joins TRBV6-6 to TRBJ2-5, with 8 bases matching TRBD1. CDR3 length: 14 residues. V dropped 6 bases and J dropped 5; count of bases not matched to a gene: 8. Germline loops: CDR1 MNHNY, CDR2 SVGAGI (reference sequence). The DNA of the CDR3 is TGTGCCAGCAGCCGCAGGGGGCGCGAGGAGACCCAGTACTTC. It codes for CASSRRGREETQYF.

V is TRBV25-1 and J is TRBJ1-2; the D is unclear. CDR3 length: 12 residues. V gave up 5 bases and J gave up 4 bases, with 8 bases separating them. Germline V lookup: CDR1 MGHDK, CDR2 SYGVNS. The CDR3: CASSSPGYGYTF. As DNA, the CDR3 is TGTGCCAGCAGTTCTCCAGGCTATGGCTACACCTTC.

The rearrangement links TRBV7-2 to TRBJ2-7; 11 positions match TRBD2. The germline V gene has CDR1 SGHTA and CDR2 FQGNSA. J lost 1 base, V lost 5 bases, and 1 base had no gene match. The length of the CDR3 is 14 residues. The CDR3 region is CASSGTSGSYEQYF. The CDR3 bases are TGTGCCAGCAGCGGGACTAGCGGTTCCTACGAGCAGTACTTC.

This rearrangement joins TRBV7-2 to TRBJ1-1; no clear D. Trimming removed 7 bases at V and 2 bases at J, with 14 bases between. This CDR3 contains 14 residues. Germline V gene data show CDR1 as SGHTA and CDR2 as FQGNSA. Here the CDR3 DNA reads TGTGCCAGCACGTACGCCCGACATAACACTGAAGCTTTCTTT. Encoded protein: CASTYARHNTEAFF.

This sequence joins TRBV25-1 and TRBJ1-1; D uncertain. The germline gives CDR1 MGHDK, CDR2 SYGVNS. The CDR3 is 13 residues long. V was pared by 7 bases and J by 3 bases, with 12 bases between. CDR3 DNA: TGTGCCAGCATCAAGCAGGCAGACACTGAAGCTTTCTTT. This codes for CASIKQADTEAFF.

The chain is built from TRBV7-2 and TRBJ2-1; 9 bases line up with TRBD2. Unmatched junction bases numbered 7, after V lost 0 bases and J lost 4 bases. Germline-derived CDR1 and CDR2 are SGHTA and FQGNSA. This CDR3 has 17 residues. DNA of the CDR3: TGTGCCAGCAGCTTAGCGTGGACGCGGGGGGGATACAATGAGCAGTTCTTC. It yields the protein CASSLAWTRGGYNEQFF.

The genes are TRBV5-1 and TRBJ2-2; D ambiguous. This CDR3 has 16 residues. Trimming took 0 bases from V and 7 from J, leaving 16 bases between them. Germline loops: CDR1 SGHRS, CDR2 YFSETQ. CDR3 sequence (DNA): TGCGCCAGCAGCTTGGCCGGCATTCTAAGAGGCGGGGAGCTGTTTTTT. Translating gives CASSLAGILRGGELFF.

CDR3 sequence (DNA): TGTGCCAGCAGCGCCCTAAGAGATACGCAGTATTTT. Its protein product is CASSALRDTQYF. The rearrangement joins TRBV7-9 to TRBJ2-3, with D hard to call. This CDR3 is built from 12 residues. Trimming took off 5 bases at V and 5 bases at J, with 8 bases between the two ends. CDR1 is SEHNR and CDR2 is FQNEAQ in the germline V gene (reference sequence). The whole variable domain, filled in from reference TRBV7-9 and TRBJ2-3, reads DTGVSQNPRHKITKRGQNVTFRCDPISEHNRLYWYRQTLGQGPEFLTYFQNEAQLEKSRLLSDRFSAERPKGSFSTLEIQRTEQGDSAMYLCASSALRDTQYFGPGTRLTVL.